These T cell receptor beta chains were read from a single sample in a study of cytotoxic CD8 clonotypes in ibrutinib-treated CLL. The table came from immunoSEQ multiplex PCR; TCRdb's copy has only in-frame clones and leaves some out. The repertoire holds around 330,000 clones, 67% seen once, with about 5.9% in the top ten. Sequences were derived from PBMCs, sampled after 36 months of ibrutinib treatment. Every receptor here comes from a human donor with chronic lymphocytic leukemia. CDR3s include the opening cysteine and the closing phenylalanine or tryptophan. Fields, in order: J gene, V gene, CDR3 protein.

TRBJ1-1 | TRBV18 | CASSPPIRVMNTEAFF
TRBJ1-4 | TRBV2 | CASREPTGPKLFF
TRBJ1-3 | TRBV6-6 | CASSYSNRGLGF
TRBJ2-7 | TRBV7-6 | CASSLGTGPNEQYF
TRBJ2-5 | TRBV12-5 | CASGSHGLAGAGETQYF
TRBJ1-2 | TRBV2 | CASSVLGRADYGYTF
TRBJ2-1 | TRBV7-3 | CASSLTGTGGLNEQFF
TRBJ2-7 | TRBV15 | CATSRDPRDSYEQYF
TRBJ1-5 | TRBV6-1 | CASSPLGDSNQPQHF
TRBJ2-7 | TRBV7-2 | CASSLGFTYEQYF
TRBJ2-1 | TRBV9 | CASSDGLAGPFGEQFF
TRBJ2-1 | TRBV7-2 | CASSLQRGRGEQFF
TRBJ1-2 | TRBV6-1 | CASTPSRGNGYTF